This T cell receptor beta chain derives from a study of blood T cell repertoires in COVID-19. The wider study: COVID-19 samples, acute and convalescent, were from the United States, Italy and Spain. The analysed material was cDNA or gDNA that came from T cells, B-cell-depleted T cells, or PBMCs.

Trimming removed 4 bases from V and 2 bases from J, with 12 bases in between. This CDR3 has 14 residues. Per germline, CDR1 MDHEN and CDR2 SYDVKM. The repertoire was sequenced with immunoSEQ multiplex PCR; TCRdb's copy has only in-frame clones and lacks some. This sample has about 130,000 clones; roughly 86% occur once, and the top ten carry approximately 10%. The sequencing sample was made of peripheral blood. The J gene is TRBJ2-7, the V gene TRBV28; D is uncertain. This TCR was sampled from an older woman with COVID-19, enrolled during active disease. CDR3 region: CASSYSGRPYEQYF. The CDR3 DNA is TGTGCCAGCAGTTATTCAGGTCGACCCTACGAGCAGTACTTC.